The rows below give T cell receptor beta chains drawn from one sample of a study of identical twins. TCRdb itself ran the 5' RACE reads through MiXCR, one entry per CDR3 protein. In the table there are 1.5 million to 2 million distinct CDR3 sequences, about 31% of which are singletons. The sequenced sample consisted of cord blood. These receptors all stem from a newborn girl in good health. CDR3s include the opening cysteine and the closing phenylalanine or tryptophan. Each record gives: J gene, D gene, clone size, V gene, CDR3 DNA, CDR3 protein. The D gene is left open where the match is weak. Clone size appears in some rows only: once, few, many, or a class for an expanded clone.

>TRBJ2-7|.|.|TRBV4-1
TGCGCCAGCAGCCAAGATGAGGCTTCTCGCTCCTACGAGCAGTACTTC
CASSQDEASRSYEQYF
>TRBJ1-6|.|few|TRBV20-1
TGCAGTGCTAGGGTGGCAGGGTCCGCGTATAATTCACCCCTCCACTTT
CSARVAGSAYNSPLHF
>TRBJ1-5|TRBD1|.|TRBV27
TGTGCCAGCAGTTGGACAGGGGGGGACAATCAGCCCCAGCATTTT
CASSWTGGDNQPQHF
>TRBJ1-5|.|few|TRBV10-3
TGTGCCATCAGTGGGGTTGGCAATCAGCCCCAGCATTTT
CAISGVGNQPQHF
>TRBJ2-7|.|.|TRBV11-2
TGTGCCAGCAGCAACCGGGACGGCAGCTCCTACGAGCAGTACTTC
CASSNRDGSSYEQYF
>TRBJ2-5|TRBD2|few|TRBV5-6
TGTGCCAGCAGCCGAGCCATTCCTAGCGGACAAGAGACCCAGTACTTC
CASSRAIPSGQETQYF
>TRBJ2-3|.|few|TRBV25-1
TGTGCCAGCAGTGATTGGGCGGGGAACCACCGCACAGATACGCAGTATTTT
CASSDWAGNHRTDTQYF
>TRBJ1-1|.|.|TRBV28
TGTGCCAGCATAGGTCTGCGGACGGTTATGAACACTGAAGCTTTCTTT
CASIGLRTVMNTEAFF
>TRBJ1-1|TRBD1|few|TRBV28
TGTGCCAGCAGTCCCCTGGGACAGGTAAACACTGAAGCTTTCTTT
CASSPLGQVNTEAFF
>TRBJ2-3|TRBD2|.|TRBV2
TGTGCCAGCAGTGGGGGTGGGAGGGTGCAGTATTTT
CASSGGGRVQYF
>TRBJ2-7|TRBD2|many|TRBV7-9
TGTGCCAGCAGCTCAACCGGGACTAGTTTCGACGAGCAGTACTTC
CASSSTGTSFDEQYF
>TRBJ2-3|TRBD2|many|TRBV7-2
TGTGCCAGCAGCTCAGCGGGGACTAGCACAGATACGCAGTATTTT
CASSSAGTSTDTQYF
>TRBJ2-3|TRBD1|.|TRBV20-1
TGCAGTGCTAGAACTCCCGGGACAGGGTGGACAGATACGCAGTATTTT
CSARTPGTGWTDTQYF
>TRBJ1-3|.|.|TRBV6-5
TGTGCCAGCAGCCCCGGGACCGCTGGAAACACCATATATTTT
CASSPGTAGNTIYF
>TRBJ2-3|.|.|TRBV14
TGTGCCAGCAGCCTAATCAGGGGTCACGCAGATACGCAGTATTTT
CASSLIRGHADTQYF
>TRBJ1-1|TRBD1|few|TRBV6-6
TGTGCCAGCAGCTTGACAGGGAGGGATGAAGCTTTCTTT
CASSLTGRDEAFF
>TRBJ1-5|.|.|TRBV24-1
TGTGCCACCGGAGCATTCCCAAGCAATCAGCCCCAGCATTTT
CATGAFPSNQPQHF
>TRBJ2-1|TRBD1|few|TRBV5-1
TGCGCCAGCAGCGACGGGACAGCCTGGAACGGTGAGCAGTTCTTC
CASSDGTAWNGEQFF
>TRBJ2-1|TRBD2|.|TRBV7-9
TGTGCCAGCAGCTTAGCCGAGGCTCCTCTAGCGGGGAGAATTTGGAATGAGCAGTTCTTC
CASSLAEAPLAGRIWNEQFF
>TRBJ2-7|.|many|TRBV6-5
TGTGCCAGCAGTCCTTCTGAGGGCCACGAGCAGTACTTC
CASSPSEGHEQYF
>TRBJ2-3|.|many|TRBV6-5
TGTGCCAGCAGCCACCAGGGGTTAGGGGCAGATACGCAGTATTTT
CASSHQGLGADTQYF
>TRBJ1-4|.|few|TRBV6-6
TGTGCCAGCAGTTACTCCAGGGCAACTAATGAAAAACTGTTTTTT
CASSYSRATNEKLFF
>TRBJ1-1|TRBD1|.|TRBV6-5
TGTGCCAGCAAAAGAACAGGGCAGGGGGAGAACACTGAAGCTTTCTTT
CASKRTGQGENTEAFF
>TRBJ1-1|.|.|TRBV12-3/TRBV12-4
TGTGCCAGCAGTTTACTTTTCGGGGGGAGGACTGAAGCTTTCTTT
CASSLLFGGRTEAFF
>TRBJ2-3|TRBD1|few|TRBV12-3/TRBV12-4
TGTGCCAGCAGTTCCCGACAGGGGCCAGATACGCAGTATTTT
CASSSRQGPDTQYF
>TRBJ2-3|.|few|TRBV20-1
TGCAGTGCTCGTGTTATAACTAGCACAGATACGCAGTATTTT
CSARVITSTDTQYF